This is a list of T cell receptor beta chains from one sample in a study of OX40 agonist ivuxolimab in advanced cancers. Clones were sequenced by immunoSEQ multiplex PCR, and TCRdb holds only the in-frame ones, with some missing. The table records 9,500 to 11,000 clones, approximately 86% of them present only once. Sequenced material: CD4+ or CD8+ T cells sorted from blood, taken in a trial of the OX40 agonist ivuxolimab. These receptors all stem from an adult with an advanced solid tumor such as melanoma, head and neck, liver or kidney cancer. CDR3s include the opening cysteine and the closing phenylalanine or tryptophan. The D gene is left open where the match is weak. The listing skips clone size in some rows; elsewhere it reads once, few, many or a size class.

j_call d_call clone_size v_call cdr3_nt cdr3_aa
TRBJ1-4 TRBD1 NA TRBV7-9 TGTGCCAGCAGCTTAACAGGGGGCCGTGAAAAACTGTTTTTT CASSLTGGREKLFF
TRBJ1-2 NA NA TRBV6-5 TGTGCCAGCAGAGTAGGGGCGTATGGCTACACCTTC CASRVGAYGYTF
TRBJ2-1 TRBD2 NA TRBV14 TGTGCCAGCAGCCGATCCGGACTAGCGGCCTACAATGAGCAGTTCTTC CASSRSGLAAYNEQFF
TRBJ2-1 TRBD2 NA TRBV7-9 TGTGCCAGCAGCCCTACTAGCGTATACAATGAGCAGTTCTTC CASSPTSVYNEQFF
TRBJ2-1 NA few TRBV19 TGTGCCAGTAGGCTGACGGGAGCCGGTGAGCAGTTCTTC CASRLTGAGEQFF
TRBJ1-6 TRBD1 NA TRBV2 TGTGCCAGCAGTGAAGGGGGGACAGTGGGTCTCCTCCACTTT CASSEGGTVGLLHF
TRBJ1-1 NA NA TRBV5-1 TGCGCCAGCAGCTTAACCGGCGCGGGGTCGATGAACACTGAAGCTTTCTTT CASSLTGAGSMNTEAFF
TRBJ2-1 TRBD2 few TRBV28 TGTGCCAGCAACCTTAGCGGGGGCCTCTTTGAGCAGTTCTTC CASNLSGGLFEQFF
TRBJ2-1 NA once TRBV5-1 TGCGCCAGCAGCTTGGACATGAACTACAATGAGCAGTTCTTC CASSLDMNYNEQFF
TRBJ2-7 TRBD2 NA TRBV5-6 TGTGCCAGCAGAGACGGTCTAGCGGGAGGGCCGGGCGAGCAGTACTTC CASRDGLAGGPGEQYF
TRBJ2-6 NA NA TRBV8-2 TGTGGCAAGGAGTTCATAACACAAAGTCGGGCCAACGTCCTGACTTTC CGKEFITQSRANVLTF
TRBJ1-1 NA NA TRBV13 TGTGCCAGCAGCCGAACCCAGGCTGAAGCTTTCTTT CASSRTQAEAFF
TRBJ1-1 NA once TRBV5-6 TGTGCCAGCAGCACCGTTGGGGGAGGCTGGTTTAACACTGAAGCTTTCTTT CASSTVGGGWFNTEAFF
TRBJ2-1 NA NA TRBV7-9 TGTGCCAGCAGCGACGGGTGGAATGAGCAGTTCTTC CASSDGWNEQFF
TRBJ2-7 TRBD1 NA TRBV11-1 TGTGCCAGCAGCGCGACCGGGACAGAATTCTCCTACGAGCAGTACTTC CASSATGTEFSYEQYF
TRBJ2-7 NA NA TRBV5-4 TGTGCCAGCAGTAATGCAGGGGCCTCCTACGAGCAGTACTTC CASSNAGASYEQYF
TRBJ1-5 TRBD1 NA TRBV28 TGTGCCAGCAGTCTCCGGGACAGCTACTTAGACCAGCCCCAGCATTTT CASSLRDSYLDQPQHF
TRBJ1-3 NA NA TRBV27 TGTGCCAGCCGGACTGGGGGCGCGACTGGAAACACCATATATTTT CASRTGGATGNTIYF
TRBJ2-3 TRBD2 NA TRBV6-4 TGTGCCAGCAGTGCAGCGGGGACGAACACAGATACGCAGTATTTT CASSAAGTNTDTQYF
TRBJ2-1 TRBD2 NA TRBV7-2 TGTGCCAGCTTTAGCGGGTCGAGCTCCTACAATGAGCAGTTCTTC CASFSGSSSYNEQFF
TRBJ2-7 NA NA TRBV27 TGTGCCAGCAGTTTATTAGGGACCCAGGGTCCCTACGAGCAGTACTTC CASSLLGTQGPYEQYF
TRBJ1-2 NA NA TRBV19 TGTGCCAGTAGTATAAATGTGCTAACTGACTATGGCTACACCTTC CASSINVLTDYGYTF
TRBJ2-1 TRBD2 NA TRBV9 TGTGCCAGCAGCGCTCTCAATTGGGTAGCGGGGGACAATGAGCAGTTCTTC CASSALNWVAGDNEQFF
TRBJ2-7 NA NA TRBV27 TGTGCCAGCAGTTTAAATAGATGGGCCTACGAGCAGTACTTC CASSLNRWAYEQYF
TRBJ2-7 TRBD1 NA TRBV14 TGTGCCAGCACCCAGGGACAGGGGTCGTACGAGCAGTACTTC CASTQGQGSYEQYF
TRBJ1-5 NA NA TRBV2 TGTGCCAGCGATCGAAGGCGGGGCGCAGAATCCGATCAGCCCCAGCATTTT CASDRRRGAESDQPQHF
TRBJ2-3 TRBD1 NA TRBV15 TGTGCCACCAGCATCGGGACAGGGGGCCGATCACATACAGATACGCAGTATTTT CATSIGTGGRSHTDTQYF
TRBJ1-5 NA NA TRBV4-2 TGTGCCAGCAGCCAAGAATGGCGAACACATCAGCCCCAGCATTTT CASSQEWRTHQPQHF
TRBJ1-1 NA NA TRBV7-9 TGTGCCAGCAGCTTAGCCTTAACTGAAGCTTTCTTT CASSLALTEAFF
TRBJ2-7 TRBD1 NA TRBV6-5 TGTGCCAGCAGTTACGGGACAGGGTGGTACGAGCAGTACTTC CASSYGTGWYEQYF
TRBJ2-3 TRBD2 NA TRBV6-4 TGTGCCAGCAGTGACTCTGGCGGGAGTAGCACAGATACGCAGTATTTT CASSDSGGSSTDTQYF
TRBJ2-7 NA NA TRBV19 TGTGCCAGTAGTATAGATCGAGACGCGAGCTCCTACGAGCAGTACTTC CASSIDRDASSYEQYF
TRBJ2-7 TRBD2 few TRBV6-1 TGTGCCAGCAGGGGCGGGACTAGCGCCTCCTACGAGCAGTACTTC CASRGGTSASYEQYF
TRBJ2-7 TRBD1 NA TRBV13 TGTGCCAGCAGCTCCTCCGGGACAGGGATCTACGAGCAGTACTTC CASSSSGTGIYEQYF
TRBJ1-4 NA NA TRBV30 TGTGCCTGGAGAGATGAAAAACTGTTTTTT CAWRDEKLFF
TRBJ2-1 TRBD2 NA TRBV27 TGTGCCAGCAGTTTTGCCCCCGTGGCGGGAGGGAAGGGCAATGAGCAGTTCTTC CASSFAPVAGGKGNEQFF
TRBJ2-5 TRBD1 NA TRBV7-8 TGTGCCAGCAGCGAGAATTTAGGACAGGGCAAGACCCAGTACTTC CASSENLGQGKTQYF
TRBJ2-7 TRBD1 NA TRBV27 TGTGCCAGCAGCGACAGGGTTTCGTACGAGCAGTACTTC CASSDRVSYEQYF
TRBJ2-6 NA NA TRBV7-9 TGTGCCAGCAGAGCAGGGGAGCGGGCCAACGTCCTGACTTTC CASRAGERANVLTF
TRBJ2-3 NA NA TRBV5-6 TGTGCCAGCAGCTCCACCAGCTACGGGGAGCGGATGTGGCCAGATACGCAGTATTTT CASSSTSYGERMWPDTQYF
TRBJ2-1 TRBD2 few TRBV10-3 TGTGCCATCGGGGGACTAGCGGGAGTAAGGTACAATGAGCAGTTCTTC CAIGGLAGVRYNEQFF
TRBJ1-5 NA NA TRBV19 TGTGCCAGTAGTATAGATCGTGTTCCAGGGAGGAGCAATCAGCCCCAGCATTTT CASSIDRVPGRSNQPQHF
TRBJ2-6 NA NA TRBV27 TGTGCCAGCAGCTTAATAGGGGGCTCTGGGGCCAACGTCCTGACTTTC CASSLIGGSGANVLTF
TRBJ2-7 NA NA TRBV18 TGTGCCAGCTCACCACCGGACAGAAGTCCCTACGAGCAGTACTTC CASSPPDRSPYEQYF
TRBJ2-1 TRBD2 once TRBV5-3 TGTGCCAGAACCACGACTAGCGGGATTTACAATGAGCAGTTCTTC CARTTTSGIYNEQFF
TRBJ2-3 TRBD1 NA TRBV27 TGTGCCAGCAGTTTCGTCCAGGGGGCGGCAGATACGCAGTATTTT CASSFVQGAADTQYF
TRBJ2-7 TRBD1 once TRBV7-6 TGTGCCAGCAGCCCCGGGACAGGGGGCGCGGGTTTAGTCGAGCAGTACTTC CASSPGTGGAGLVEQYF
TRBJ1-2 NA NA TRBV5-3 TGTGCCAGCAGCCGGGGATATGGGGCCGGCTACACCTTC CASSRGYGAGYTF
TRBJ2-6 NA NA TRBV4-1 TGCGCCAGCAGCCAAGAAAGGCAGGGTAAGGTCTCTGGGGCCAACGTCCTGACTTTC CASSQERQGKVSGANVLTF
TRBJ1-2 NA NA TRBV6-1 TGTGCCAGCAGTGAAATCAGCACCTACTATGGCTACACCTTC CASSEISTYYGYTF
TRBJ2-7 NA NA TRBV6-5 TGTGCCAGCAGTTACTCAGGGGGCGAGCAGTACTTC CASSYSGGEQYF